The clone carrying this T cell receptor (beta chain) is a singleton in its sample. The CDR3 is made up of 14 amino acids. Trimming removed 4 bases at V and 6 bases at J, with 16 bases between. Germline CDR1 SQVTM, CDR2 ANQGSEA. The sample belongs to a study of Ad26.COV2.S vaccination and SARS-CoV-2 variants. This table comes from immunoSEQ multiplex PCR, and its TCRdb copy is limited to in-frame clones, with some not included. The sample lists hundreds of thousands of clones; about 88% were seen once. Documented treatment: around 19 received Ad26.COV2.S at low or high dose, single or two shots; 5 received placebo; per-sample allocation not given. Sampling occurred on day 63 after the first vaccine or placebo injection.

The receptor was derived from a person between 18 and 65 years old who received the Ad26.COV2.S COVID-19 vaccine or a placebo. J is TRBJ1-5 and V is TRBV29-1; D perhaps matches TRBD1 (6 bases). Sample: peripheral blood, taken in a trial of Ad26.COV2.S vaccine versus placebo. The CDR3 DNA follows: TGCAGCGTTGGGATTACAGGGCAGGGTCAGCCCCAGCATTTT. It encodes CSVGITGQGQPQHF.